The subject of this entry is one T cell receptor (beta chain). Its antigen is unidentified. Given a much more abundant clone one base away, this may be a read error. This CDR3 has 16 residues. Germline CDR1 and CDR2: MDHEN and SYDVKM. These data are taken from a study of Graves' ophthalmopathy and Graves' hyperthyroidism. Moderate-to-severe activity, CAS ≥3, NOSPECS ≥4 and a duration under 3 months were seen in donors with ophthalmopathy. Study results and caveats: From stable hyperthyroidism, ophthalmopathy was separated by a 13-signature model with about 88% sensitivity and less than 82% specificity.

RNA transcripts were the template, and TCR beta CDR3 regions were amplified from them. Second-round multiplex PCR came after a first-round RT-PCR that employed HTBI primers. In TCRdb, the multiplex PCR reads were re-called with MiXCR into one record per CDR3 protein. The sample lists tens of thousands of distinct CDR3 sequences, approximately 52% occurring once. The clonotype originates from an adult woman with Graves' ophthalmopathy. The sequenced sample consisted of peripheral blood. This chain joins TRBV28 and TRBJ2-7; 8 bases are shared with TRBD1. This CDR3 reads CAGSPPRTGYSYEQYF. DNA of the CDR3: TGTGCCGGCAGTCCCCCCCGGACAGGGTACTCCTACGAGCAGTACTTC.